Below, 28 T cell receptor beta chains from the same sample are listed, as sequenced in a study of T cell responses to AZD1222 COVID-19 vaccine. Generated by immunoSEQ multiplex PCR, the TCRdb table keeps only in-frame clones and is missing some. There are 75,000 to 90,000 clones in the sample; approximately 81% occur only once, and around an eighth lies in the top ten. The sequencing used peripheral blood, collected on day 0 of AZD1222 vaccination. The receptors were gathered from an adult in good health.

This sequence joins TRBV15 and TRBJ1-6; D not certain. This CDR3 region has 15 residues. V was clipped by 5 bases and J by 1 base, with 9 bases between them. Germline V gene lookup returns CDR1 LNHNV and CDR2 YYDKDF (reference sequence). The CDR3 here is CATSDSGSYNSPLHF. The CDR3 nucleotides read TGTGCCACCAGCGATTCGGGATCCTATAATTCACCCCTCCACTTT.

The chain is built from TRBV7-3 and TRBJ2-1; D may match TRBD1 or TRBD2 (5 bases each). CDR1 SGHTA and CDR2 FQGTGA come from the germline V gene. Trimming cost V 6 bases and J 5 bases, with 14 bases left between them. This CDR3 is 14 amino acids long. The CDR3 region is CASSPGTTNNEQFF. The DNA for the CDR3 is TGTGCCAGCAGTCCCGGGACGACGAACAATGAGCAGTTCTTC.

The chain is built from TRBV27 and TRBJ1-4; tentative D call: TRBD1 (5 bases). Germline V gene lookup returns CDR1 MNHEY and CDR2 SMNVEV (reference sequence). The CDR3 sequence is 15 residues long. Trimming cost V 6 bases and J 8 bases, with 19 bases left between them. CDR3 sequence reads: CASRSEWTKREKLFF. DNA for the CDR3: TGTGCCAGCAGGTCGGAGTGGACAAAAAGGGAAAAACTGTTTTTT. The complete variable domain, with remaining parts taken from reference TRBV27 and TRBJ1-4, reads EAQVTQNPRYLITVTGKKLTVTCSQNMNHEYMSWYRQDPGLGLRQIYYSMNVEVTDKGDVPEGYKVSRKEKRNFPLILESPSPNQTSLYFCASRSEWTKREKLFFGSGTQLSVL.

This chain uses TRBV14 with TRBJ2-1, with unresolved D. The CDR3 covers 18 residues. V dropped 2 bases and J dropped 4 bases, with 21 bases sitting between them. Per germline, CDR1 SGHDN and CDR2 FVKESK. The CDR3 reads CASSQSRTGSSRYNEQFF. As DNA, the CDR3 is TGTGCCAGCAGCCAATCGCGAACCGGGTCTTCACGATACAATGAGCAGTTCTTC.

This clone was counted only a few times. The chain joins TRBV7-2 to TRBJ2-1; D remains unclear. Trimming stripped 2 bases from V and 0 bases from J, with 8 bases between. CDR3 length: 15 amino acids. Per germline, CDR1 SGHTA and CDR2 FQGNSA. The CDR3: CASSLFANSYNEQFF. The CDR3 DNA reads TGTGCCAGCAGCTTATTCGCTAACTCCTACAATGAGCAGTTCTTC.

The rearrangement links TRBV18 to TRBJ1-2; D perhaps matches TRBD1 (6 bases). Between the trimmed V and J ends, which lost 6 bases and 5 bases, there was a span of 16 bases. CDR1 KGHSH and CDR2 LQKENI come from the germline V gene. CDR3 length: 14 amino acids. The CDR3 nucleotides are TGTGCCAGCTCCCCGACCGGACAGACTTATGGCTACACCTTC. This codes for CASSPTGQTYGYTF.

The chain uses TRBV5-8 and TRBJ2-7, with D hard to call. This CDR3 spans 13 amino acids. V was trimmed by 1 base and J by 0 bases, leaving 5 bases between them. Germline values: CDR1 SGHTS, CDR2 YDEGEE. In DNA form, the CDR3 reads TGTGCCAGCAGCTTGCCGGACTCCTACGAGCAGTACTTC. This encodes CASSLPDSYEQYF.

V is TRBV24-1 and J is TRBJ1-6; D unclear. The germline CDR1 and CDR2 sequences are KGHDR and SFDVKD. This CDR3 is 12 amino acids long. Trimming stripped 9 bases from V and 8 bases from J, with 10 bases between. CDR3 residues: CATRLVDSPLHF. The CDR3 bases are TGTGCCACCCGATTGGTAGATTCACCCCTCCACTTT.

The chain recombines TRBV18 with TRBJ1-3; perhaps TRBD1 as D (5 bases). CDR1 is KGHSH, CDR2 LQKENI, per germline. The CDR3 sequence is 16 residues long. Trimming pared 2 bases from V and 2 bases from J, leaving 13 bases between. Here the CDR3 reads CASSPTGPGTGNTIYF. The DNA of the CDR3 is TGTGCCAGCTCACCAACAGGTCCGGGTACTGGAAACACCATATATTTT.

On this clone itself: Other DNA variants within this sample encode the same CDR3. The rearrangement links TRBV12-3 or TRBV12-4 to TRBJ1-6; D call uncertain. CDR3 length: 12 amino acids. Trimming cost V 6 bases and J 5 bases, with 5 bases left between them. The CDR3 DNA follows: TGTGCCAGCAGCCGGGATAATTCACCCCTCCACTTT. Translation: CASSRDNSPLHF.

V and J are TRBV19 and TRBJ1-3; no clear D gene. This CDR3 comprises 13 residues. The germline V and J ends were trimmed by 7 bases and 3 bases, with 10 bases remaining between them. The germline V gene encodes CDR1 LNHDA and CDR2 SQIVND (reference sequence). This CDR3 is CASTPALGNTIYF. In nucleotides, the CDR3 is TGTGCCAGTACCCCGGCCCTTGGAAACACCATATATTTT.

This clone turned up a few times. The J gene is TRBJ2-3, the V gene TRBV18; D gene ambiguous. The germline V gene encodes CDR1 KGHSH and CDR2 LQKENI. The V end lost 2 bases, the J end lost 0 bases, and 12 bases lay between the germline ends. The CDR3 has 16 residues. CDR3 loop: CASSPTLVSSTDTQYF. CDR3 DNA sequence: TGTGCCAGCTCACCAACTCTAGTCTCGAGCACAGATACGCAGTATTTT.

This CDR3 is CASSKYRDRPLSNQPQHF. CDR3 in DNA: TGTGCCAGCAGCAAATACCGGGACAGGCCCCTCAGCAATCAGCCCCAGCATTTT. The chain uses TRBV21-1 and TRBJ1-5; TRBD1 is the table's D call and was not checked against the DNA. TRBV21-1 is recorded as a pseudogene. The CDR3 covers 18 residues.

V and J are TRBV7-9 and TRBJ1-1; 7 nucleotides agree with TRBD1. The CDR3 runs to 15 residues. Germline trimming cut 5 bases from V and 5 bases from J; bases unmatched to any gene: 11. Germline CDR1 and CDR2: SEHNR and FQNEAQ (reference sequence). In DNA form, the CDR3 reads TGTGCCAGCAGCCGTCCGGAGGGACAGCGTACTGAAGCTTTCTTT. Amino acids: CASSRPEGQRTEAFF.

The chain uses TRBV30 and TRBJ1-3, with 7 positions matching TRBD1. The V segment lost 5 bases and the J segment 4 bases; nucleotides outside the gene matches: 14. Germline V gives CDR1 GTSNPN, CDR2 SVGIG (reference sequence). There are 16 residues in the CDR3. Here the CDR3 reads CAWRSKGGARGNTIYF. CDR3 in DNA: TGTGCCTGGCGTAGTAAAGGGGGCGCGCGAGGAAACACCATATATTTT. Full variable domain (rest looked up from reference TRBV30 and TRBJ1-3): SQTIHQWPATLVQPVGSPLSLECTVEGTSNPNLYWYRQAAGRGLQLLFYSVGIGQISSEVPQNLSASRPQDRQFILSSKKLLLSDSGFYLCAWRSKGGARGNTIYFGEGSWLTVV.

This clone has just a few counts. The chain has TRBV3-1 (or the pseudogene TRBV3-2) and TRBJ2-5; 11 bases are a match to TRBD2. Trimming cost V 5 bases and J 5 bases; bases outside gene matches: 10. The CDR3 spans 16 residues. Per germline, CDR1 LGHDT and CDR2 YNNKEL (reference sequence). The CDR3 DNA follows: TGTGCCAGCAGCTTGACCCCCGGGACTAGCGGTGAGACCCAGTACTTC. Translating it yields CASSLTPGTSGETQYF.

The table lists this clone with a few counts. The chain uses TRBV19 and TRBJ1-5; no clear D. The CDR3 has 15 residues. Trimming took 4 bases from V and 1 from J, leaving 11 bases between them. CDR1 LNHDA and CDR2 SQIVND come from the germline V gene (reference sequence). CDR3 nucleotide sequence: TGTGCCAGTAGTAATTTTGCTGCGAGCAATCAGCCCCAGCATTTT. Residues: CASSNFAASNQPQHF.

The chain recombines TRBV27 with TRBJ1-1; TRBD1 aligns across 7 bases. In germline, CDR1 is MNHEY, CDR2 SMNVEV (reference sequence). CDR3 size: 17 residues. J lost 4 bases, V lost 2 bases, and 13 bases had no gene match. The CDR3 DNA reads TGTGCCAGCAGTTTAAACATACCGGGACAGAGAACCACTGAAGCTTTCTTT. Translating it yields CASSLNIPGQRTTEAFF.

The chain combines TRBV7-2 with TRBJ2-3; TRBD2 aligns across 9 bases. CDR1 is SGHTA, CDR2 FQGNSA, per germline. Trimming cost V 5 bases and J 4 bases; bases outside gene matches: 13. The CDR3 has 17 residues. The CDR3: CASSPNFGGGVSDTQYF. The CDR3 DNA follows: TGTGCCAGCAGCCCCAATTTCGGCGGGGGGGTGTCAGATACGCAGTATTTT.

The chain couples TRBV5-1 to TRBJ2-2, with D possibly being TRBD1 (7 bases). The CDR3 totals 17 residues. Germline loops: CDR1 SGHRS, CDR2 YFSETQ. The V gene lost 4 bases and the J gene lost 2 bases, with 18 bases spanning the gap. The CDR3 is CASSPGVGQVNTGELFF. CDR3 bases: TGCGCCAGCAGCCCGGGGGTAGGACAGGTCAACACCGGGGAGCTGTTTTTT.

The genes are TRBV2 and TRBJ1-2; TRBD1 agrees at 7 bases. CDR1 and CDR2 from the germline V gene are SNHLY and FYNNEI. This CDR3 comprises 14 residues. V shed 2 bases, J shed 7 bases, and the junction held 7 bases outside the gene matches. CDR3: CASSESPGGLGYTF. CDR3 DNA: TGTGCCAGCAGTGAAAGCCCAGGGGGACTTGGCTACACCTTC.

The CDR3 DNA is TGTGCCAGCAGCTATCTGAGTGGACAGGGGGCCTATGGCTACACCTTC. It encodes CASSYLSGQGAYGYTF. The J gene is TRBJ1-2, the V gene TRBV13; 11 positions agree with TRBD1. This CDR3 has 16 amino acids. The germline CDR1 and CDR2 sequences are PRHDT and FYEKMQ (reference sequence). Losses at the gene ends were 4 bases for V and 4 bases for J; bases not matched to a gene: 8.

This clone appeared a few times. The chain has TRBV27 and TRBJ1-5; D possibly corresponds to TRBD1 (5 bases). The CDR3 length is 15 residues. In germline, CDR1 is MNHEY, CDR2 SMNVEV (reference sequence). V dropped 5 bases and J dropped 3 bases, with 14 bases sitting between them. The CDR3 reads CASSRDPADNQPQHF. As DNA, the CDR3 is TGTGCCAGCAGTCGGGACCCCGCTGACAATCAGCCCCAGCATTTT.

The chain is built from TRBV7-8 and TRBJ1-2; D gene ambiguous. V was shortened by 5 bases and J by 8 bases, with 21 bases between the two germline ends. This CDR3 is 15 amino acids long. In germline, CDR1 is SGHVS, CDR2 FQNEAQ. This chain's CDR3 is CASSPWQEGSGGYTF. CDR3 nucleotides: TGTGCCAGCAGCCCCTGGCAGGAGGGTTCGGGGGGCTACACCTTC.

V usage is TRBV3-1 (or the pseudogene TRBV3-2) and J usage is TRBJ1-3; D is unresolved. V lost 2 bases to trimming and J lost 5 bases, with 7 bases between them. Germline V gene sequence: CDR1 LGHDT, CDR2 YNNKEL (reference sequence). The CDR3 is 13 residues long. The DNA for the CDR3 is TGTGCCAGCAGCCAACAGGACCGAAACACCATATATTTT. The encoded protein is CASSQQDRNTIYF.

V and J are TRBV3-1 (or the pseudogene TRBV3-2) and TRBJ2-3; 8 bases match TRBD2. The CDR3 consists of 13 residues. The germline CDR1 and CDR2 sequences are LGHDT and YNNKEL (reference sequence). The V gene end was trimmed by 2 bases and the J gene end by 13 bases; junction bases not matched to a gene: 8. The DNA of the CDR3 is TGTGCCAGCAGCCAATTCGGGACTAGGCATGAGTATTTT. Translating it yields CASSQFGTRHEYF.

This chain joins TRBV5-1 and TRBJ1-2, with D possibly TRBD1 on 5 matching bases. Trimming shortened V by 1 base and J by 4 bases, and 14 bases separated the two germline ends. CDR1 is SGHRS, CDR2 YFSETQ, per germline. The CDR3 loop spans 15 amino acids. The CDR3 sequence is CASSLLRGSSYGYTF. As DNA, the CDR3 is TGCGCCAGCAGCTTGTTAAGGGGCTCCTCCTATGGCTACACCTTC.

This clone came up a few times. V is TRBV12-3 or TRBV12-4 and J is TRBJ2-5; 7 bases are shared with TRBD1. The V and J ends lost 6 bases and 5 bases, in that order; junction bases with no gene match: 6. The CDR3 contains 13 residues. The CDR3 sequence: CASRRQGWETQYF. For the CDR3, the DNA is TGTGCCAGCAGACGACAGGGATGGGAGACCCAGTACTTC.